This entry lists 25 T cell receptor beta chains sequenced from one sample in a study of long-term antiretroviral therapy in people with HIV. A v3.0 immunoSEQ assay was performed at survey level. Some clones are missing from TCRdb's copy, which holds only in-frame ones; the method was immunoSEQ multiplex PCR. This table has roughly 17,000 clones, over 70% appearing once. Material: unsorted PBMCs, obtained 0.3 years before starting antiretroviral therapy. All receptors derive from a man in his fifties with HIV.

The chain employs TRBV9 and TRBJ2-4; TRBD2 matches at 8 bases. Germline CDR1 and CDR2: SGDLS and YYNGEE. This CDR3 has 16 amino acids. Losses at the gene ends were 0 bases for V and 4 bases for J; bases not matched to a gene: 6. Here the CDR3 DNA reads TGTGCCAGCAGCGTAGATCCCAGCGGGGGTAAAAACATTCAGTACTTC. Translation: CASSVDPSGGKNIQYF.

V usage is TRBV2 and J usage is TRBJ2-7; a weak D match, TRBD1 (6 bases). There are 12 residues in the CDR3. The ends were cut back, 7 bases at V and 4 bases at J, with 11 bases in the middle. Germline V gene data show CDR1 as SNHLY and CDR2 as FYNNEI. DNA of the CDR3: TGTGCCAGCATAGCAGGGGCGTACGAGCAGTACTTC. This encodes CASIAGAYEQYF. The full variable domain, with the rest looked up from reference TRBV2 and TRBJ2-7, is EPEVTQTPSHQVTQMGQEVILRCVPISNHLYFYWYRQILGQKVEFLVSFYNNEISEKSEIFDDQFSVERPDGSNFTLKIRSTKLEDSAMYFCASIAGAYEQYFGPGTRLTVT.

The V and J genes are TRBV29-1 and TRBJ1-1, with D maybe TRBD1 (5 bases). CDR3 length: 11 residues. V was clipped by 4 bases and J by 10 bases, with 13 bases between them. Looked up from germline, CDR1 is SQVTM and CDR2 is ANQGSEA. CDR3 nucleotide sequence: TGCAGCGTTGGTTTCGGGGGGAGAGCTTTCTTT. This encodes CSVGFGGRAFF. The entire variable domain, with the rest obtained from reference TRBV29-1 and TRBJ1-1, is as follows: SAVISQKPSRDICQRGTSLTIQCQVDSQVTMMFWYRQQPGQSLTLIATANQGSEATYESGFVIDKFPISRPNLTFSTLTVSNMSPEDSSIYLCSVGFGGRAFFGQGTRLTVV.

The chain uses TRBV7-9 and TRBJ1-4; 7 bases fit TRBD1. From germline, CDR1 is SEHNR and CDR2 FQNEAQ (reference sequence). The V gene end was trimmed by 5 bases and the J gene end by 8 bases; junction bases not matched to a gene: 11. The CDR3 has 15 residues. The CDR3 bases are TGTGCCAGCAGCCTACCAGGAAGGGGGCTAGAAAAACTGTTTTTT. Translating gives CASSLPGRGLEKLFF.

The V gene is TRBV5-1, the J gene TRBJ1-2; perhaps TRBD1 as D (5 bases). V gave up 1 base and J gave up 8 bases, with 21 bases separating them. Germline V gives CDR1 SGHRS, CDR2 YFSETQ. The CDR3 consists of 16 residues. The CDR3 nucleotides read TGCGCCAGCAGCTTGAGTCAGGGAGGGCCTGCAGGAGGCTACACCTTC. As protein: CASSLSQGGPAGGYTF. The entire variable domain, with the rest obtained from reference TRBV5-1 and TRBJ1-2, is as follows: KAGVTQTPRYLIKTRGQQVTLSCSPISGHRSVSWYQQTPGQGLQFLFEYFSETQRNKGNFPGRFSGRQFSNSRSEMNVSTLELGDSALYLCASSLSQGGPAGGYTFGSGTRLTVV.

V gene TRBV28 combines with J gene TRBJ1-2; D not certain. Germline V gene data show CDR1 as MDHEN and CDR2 as SYDVKM. CDR3 length: 13 amino acids. With 2 bases removed from V and 4 bases from J, the gap between germline ends came to 8 bases. Here the CDR3 DNA reads TGTGCCAGCAGTTTAGTCTCTCTCTATGGCTACACCTTC. Translated: CASSLVSLYGYTF.

As regards this clone: At one end the junction does not follow the germline gene, possibly because of a read error. The chain uses TRBV6-5 and TRBJ1-2; 8 nucleotides match TRBD1. CDR3 size: 14 residues. Germline values: CDR1 MNHEY, CDR2 SVGAGI. The CDR3 DNA reads as TGTGCCATCAGTGGACAGGGCTCTAACTATGGCTACACCTTC. Protein product: CAISGQGSNYGYTF.

In this sample, this clone turned up a few times. The rearrangement links TRBV18 to TRBJ1-1, with 7 bases aligning to TRBD1. The trim removed 1 base at V and 4 bases at J, leaving 3 bases unmatched. The CDR3 has 14 residues. Germline CDR1 KGHSH, CDR2 LQKENI. The CDR3 loop is CASSPQGASTEAFF. The CDR3 region has the DNA TGTGCCAGCTCACCACAGGGGGCGAGCACTGAAGCTTTCTTT.

The chain uses TRBV15 and TRBJ2-1, with 8 bases fitting TRBD1. The CDR3 is 16 residues long. With 2 bases clipped from V and 4 bases from J, the junction kept 7 bases outside the gene matches. Germline V gene lookup returns CDR1 LNHNV and CDR2 YYDKDF (reference sequence). CDR3 amino acids: CATSRPWTGPYNEQFF. The CDR3 nucleotides read TGTGCCACCAGCAGACCCTGGACAGGGCCATACAATGAGCAGTTCTTC. Full variable domain (outside the CDR3, taken from reference TRBV15 and TRBJ2-1): DAMVIQNPRYQVTQFGKPVTLSCSQTLNHNVMYWYQQKSSQAPKLLFHYYDKDFNNEADTPDNFQSRRPNTSFCFLDIRSPGLGDTAMYLCATSRPWTGPYNEQFFGPGTRLTVL.

This chain connects TRBV10-3 to TRBJ1-2; D is perhaps TRBD1 (5 bases). CDR3 length equals 14 residues. Germline-derived CDR1 and CDR2 are ENHRY and SYGVKD. Trimming stripped 2 bases from V and 7 bases from J, with 14 bases between. Written as DNA, the CDR3 is TGTGCCATCAGTGAGCCAGGGAGTGTCTCTGGCTACACCTTC. It translates to CAISEPGSVSGYTF.

This chain uses TRBV7-2 with TRBJ1-4; unclear D gene. This CDR3 spans 14 amino acids. Trimming cost V 0 bases and J 0 bases, with 2 bases left between them. Germline CDR1 is SGHTA and CDR2 is FQGNSA. CDR3 nucleotides: TGTGCCAGCAGCTTAGCAGCAACTAATGAAAAACTGTTTTTT. As protein: CASSLAATNEKLFF.

About this clone itself: The identical CDR3 is also encoded by other nucleotide sequences in the sample. V is TRBV7-9 and J is TRBJ1-2, with unresolved D. The V gene lost 6 bases and the J gene lost 4 bases, with 12 bases spanning the gap. Germline assignment: CDR1 SEHNR and CDR2 FQNEAQ (reference sequence). The CDR3 runs to 13 residues. This CDR3 is CASRSVETYGYTF. The DNA of the CDR3 is TGTGCCAGCAGGTCAGTGGAGACCTATGGCTACACCTTC. Variable domain in full (rest from reference TRBV7-9 and TRBJ1-2): DTGVSQNPRHKITKRGQNVTFRCDPISEHNRLYWYRQTLGQGPEFLTYFQNEAQLEKSRLLSDRFSAERPKGSFSTLEIQRTEQGDSAMYLCASRSVETYGYTFGSGTRLTVV.

This chain uses TRBV6-5 with TRBJ2-7, with TRBD1 identical over 9 bases. The V gene's germline CDR1 is MNHEY and CDR2 SVGAGI. V lost 7 bases and J lost 5; bases outside the gene matches: 6. The CDR3 is made up of 13 amino acids. This chain's CDR3 is CASTHRGRNEQYF. The CDR3 bases are TGTGCCAGCACCCACAGGGGGCGCAACGAGCAGTACTTC.

The CDR3 is CASRSTAPDYEQYF. Here the CDR3 DNA reads TGTGCCAGCAGATCGACAGCTCCGGATTACGAGCAGTACTTC. The chain has TRBV28 and TRBJ2-7; TRBD1 might be the D (5 bases). V gave up 6 bases and J gave up 4 bases, with 16 bases separating them. Germline assignment: CDR1 MDHEN and CDR2 SYDVKM. CDR3 length equals 14 residues.

V is TRBV10-2 and J is TRBJ2-7, with no clear D. The length of the CDR3 is 9 residues. The germline V gene has CDR1 WSHSY and CDR2 SAAADI. The V end lost 10 bases, the J end lost 3 bases, and 4 bases lay between the germline ends. CDR3 nucleotides: TGCGCCACCTACTACGAGCAGTACTTC. As protein: CATYYEQYF.

The genes are TRBV5-4 and TRBJ2-1, with D possibly TRBD2 on 6 matching bases. Germline V gene lookup returns CDR1 SGHNT and CDR2 YYREEE (reference sequence). V was shortened by 4 bases and J by 10 bases, with 9 bases between the two germline ends. The CDR3 loop spans 11 amino acids. CDR3 coding DNA: TGTGCCAGCAGCACGGACTACGAGCAGTTCTTC. It specifies CASSTDYEQFF.

V is TRBV4-3 and J is TRBJ1-4; possibly TRBD1 for D (5 bases). Trimming stripped 1 base from V and 8 bases from J, with 20 bases between. There are 17 residues in the CDR3. Germline loops: CDR1 LGHNA, CDR2 YSLEER. As DNA, the CDR3 is TGCGCCAGCAGCCAAGGGGGGGAGACCAACCCAACGGAAAAACTGTTTTTT. This translates into CASSQGGETNPTEKLFF.

V is TRBV9 and J is TRBJ2-2, with D tentatively TRBD1 or TRBD2 (5 bases each). V lost 0 bases to trimming and J lost 9 bases, with 12 bases between them. Per germline, CDR1 SGDLS and CDR2 YYNGEE. This CDR3 contains 14 residues. The CDR3 loop reads CASSVAGGTRELFF. The CDR3 region has the DNA TGTGCCAGCAGCGTAGCTGGGGGTACAAGGGAGCTGTTTTTT.

The chain links TRBV11-2 to TRBJ2-2; D gene uncertain. Per the germline V gene, CDR1 is SGHAT and CDR2 is FQNNGV. The CDR3 is 15 amino acids. Deletions cut 1 base from V and 6 bases from J, with 12 bases between. This CDR3 is CASSLVLFGAGELFF. The DNA for the CDR3 is TGTGCCAGCAGCTTAGTGTTATTTGGGGCCGGGGAGCTGTTTTTT. The full variable domain, rest sourced from reference TRBV11-2 and TRBJ2-2, is EAGVAQSPRYKIIEKRQSVAFWCNPISGHATLYWYQQILGQGPKLLIQFQNNGVVDDSQLPKDRFSAERLKGVDSTLKIQPAKLEDSAVYLCASSLVLFGAGELFFGEGSRLTVL.

This sequence joins TRBV28 and TRBJ1-2; D is undetermined. Deletions cut 3 bases from V and 8 bases from J, with 10 bases between. The CDR3 has 12 residues. Germline V gives CDR1 MDHEN, CDR2 SYDVKM. For the CDR3, the DNA is TGTGCCAGCAGTTTCTGGGAAGCAGGCTACACCTTC. This codes for CASSFWEAGYTF.

The chain joins TRBV11-2 to TRBJ1-5; tentatively, D is TRBD1 (5 bases). The V end lost 2 bases, the J end lost 2 bases, and 10 bases lay between the germline ends. Germline V gene data show CDR1 as SGHAT and CDR2 as FQNNGV. CDR3 size: 15 residues. Written as DNA, the CDR3 is TGTGCCAGCAGCTTATCGGCGACAGGCAATCAGCCCCAGCATTTT. It encodes CASSLSATGNQPQHF.

The V call is TRBV5-4, the J call TRBJ1-2; unclear D gene. The germline gives CDR1 SGHNT, CDR2 YYREEE (reference sequence). Trimming removed 6 bases from V and 2 bases from J, with 11 bases in between. This CDR3 has 13 amino acids. CDR3 amino acids: CASTGPGNYGYTF. The CDR3 DNA sequence: TGTGCCAGCACCGGACCGGGGAACTATGGCTACACCTTC.

The chain employs TRBV7-8 and TRBJ1-4; D unclear. Trimming removed 5 bases at V and 3 bases at J, with 25 bases between. Germline CDR1 is SGHVS and CDR2 is FQNEAQ. This CDR3 has 19 amino acids. CDR3 protein: CASSPLNFVPTGSNEKLFF. The CDR3 nucleotides read TGTGCCAGCAGCCCTCTCAATTTCGTCCCAACGGGGTCTAATGAAAAACTGTTTTTT.

This clone was seen just once. CDR3 region: CATSRGQGDYEQYF. In DNA, the CDR3 is TGTGCCACCAGCAGGGGACAGGGGGACTACGAGCAGTACTTC. This chain links TRBV15 with TRBJ2-7; 11 positions match TRBD1. CDR3 length: 14 residues. J was trimmed by 3 bases and V by 3 bases; bases with no gene match: 1. CDR1 LNHNV and CDR2 YYDKDF come from the germline V gene (reference sequence).

The rearrangement joins TRBV6-5 to TRBJ2-7; TRBD2 matches at 14 bases. The germline V gene encodes CDR1 MNHEY and CDR2 SVGAGI. V gave up 6 bases and J gave up 3 bases; unmatched junction bases: 4. CDR3 size: 15 residues. The CDR3 loop reads CASRLGTSGSYEQYF. The CDR3 bases are TGTGCCAGCAGGCTAGGGACTAGCGGGAGCTACGAGCAGTACTTC.